The rows below give T cell receptor beta chains drawn from one sample of a study of blood T cell repertoires in COVID-19. Profiled with immunoSEQ multiplex PCR; TCRdb holds only in-frame clones, not every one. The sample consists of about 99,000 clones, roughly 88% of them appearing once. Sequenced sample: peripheral blood. The source of these receptors is a human donor in a cohort sampled during active COVID-19. Both conserved end residues are part of each CDR3. D genes are given only for firm matches. Expanded clones get a size class; other rows say once, few or many, or leave the size out.

V gene	J gene	D gene	clone size	CDR3 length	CDR3 protein	CDR3 DNA
TRBV4-1	TRBJ2-1	TRBD2	.	15	CASSPRPGTRSEQFF	TGCGCCAGCAGCCCCCGTCCCGGGACTAGAAGTGAGCAGTTCTTC
TRBV3-1/TRBV3-2	TRBJ1-1	TRBD1	.	18	CASSQEVRGRHGNTEAFF	TGTGCCAGCAGCCAAGAGGTCAGGGGGAGACATGGAAACACTGAAGCTTTCTTT
TRBV29-1	TRBJ1-2	TRBD1	once	13	CSEATGESYGYTF	TGCAGCGAGGCGACAGGGGAGAGTTATGGCTACACCTTC
TRBV21-1	TRBJ1-1	.	.	17	CASSKETRGRGDTEAFF	TGTGCCAGCAGCAAAGAAACGAGGGGGCGGGGTGACACTGAAGCTTTCTTT
TRBV14	TRBJ1-2	.	once	16	CASSQVSGVGDYGYTF	TGTGCCAGCAGCCAAGTCTCAGGGGTTGGGGACTATGGCTACACCTTC
TRBV2	TRBJ1-5	TRBD1	.	14	CASTTGISNQPQHF	TGTGCCAGTACGACAGGGATAAGCAATCAGCCCCAGCATTTT
TRBV11-2	TRBJ1-3	.	.	15	CASSLGHNSGNTIYF	TGTGCCAGCAGCTTAGGACACAACTCTGGAAACACCATATATTTT
TRBV2	TRBJ2-5	TRBD2	.	15	CASSEQTGGWETQYF	TGTGCCAGCAGTGAACAAACGGGGGGATGGGAGACCCAGTACTTC
TRBV7-9	TRBJ1-6	.	few	14	CASSADSNNSPLHF	TGTGCCAGCAGCGCGGACAGCAATAATTCACCCCTCCACTTT
TRBV5-1	TRBJ1-1	.	few	14	CASSEDNRNTEAFF	TGCGCCAGCAGCGAGGACAACCGGAACACTGAAGCTTTCTTT
TRBV5-1	TRBJ1-2	TRBD1	.	16	CASSSARQGLNYGYTF	TGCGCCAGCAGCTCGGCGAGACAGGGACTCAACTATGGCTACACCTTC
TRBV15	TRBJ1-5	.	.	17	CATSRETGRGNNQPQHF	TGTGCCACCAGCAGAGAAACAGGGAGAGGTAACAATCAGCCCCAGCATTTT
TRBV27	TRBJ1-2	.	.	18	CASSLSPPRGSLYHGYTF	TGTGCCAGCAGTTTATCGCCACCCAGGGGCTCCTTATATCATGGCTACACCTTC
TRBV5-1	TRBJ2-3	TRBD1	.	14	CASRSDRITDTQYF	TGCGCCAGCAGGTCGGACAGGATCACAGATACGCAGTATTTT
TRBV19	TRBJ2-1	TRBD2	once	14	CASSVGLAGNEQFF	TGTGCCAGTAGTGTGGGACTAGCGGGCAATGAGCAGTTCTTC
TRBV4-1	TRBJ1-6	TRBD1	.	16	CASSQVGTGRSSPLHF	TGCGCCAGCAGCCAAGTCGGGACAGGGCGCAGCTCACCCCTCCACTTT
TRBV21-1	TRBJ2-7	.	.	16	CASSQRETGRTYEQYF	TGTGCCAGCAGCCAACGAGAGACAGGGAGGACCTACGAGCAGTACTTC
TRBV7-3	TRBJ2-5	.	.	15	CASSTTWGTQETQYF	TGTGCCAGCAGCACCACTTGGGGCACTCAAGAGACCCAGTACTTC
TRBV6-6	TRBJ1-1	.	.	12	CASSYFGNEAFF	TGTGCCAGCAGTTATTTCGGGAATGAAGCTTTCTTT